Given below is one T cell receptor (beta chain) in context. The method was immunoSEQ multiplex PCR; TCRdb's version includes in-frame clones alone and lacks a portion of them. The sample has approximately 270,000 clones; approximately 85% are singletons. Cohorts were based on clinical histories the participants reported. Two negative PCRs, clearance, or symptom resolution were required of recovered Cohort 3 donors. CDR1 MNHEY and CDR2 SVGAGI come from the germline V gene. This CDR3 is 14 amino acids long. With 2 bases removed from V and 5 bases from J, the gap between germline ends came to 10 bases. The data are from a study of blood T cell repertoires in COVID-19. For the study at large: The study drew acute and convalescent COVID-19 samples from the United States, Italy and Spain. In each case, the material was cDNA or gDNA derived from T cells, B-cell-depleted T cells, or PBMCs.

The source of this sequence is a woman aged 50 to 65 who had recovered from COVID-19. Sequencing used PBMCs or T cells enriched from blood (not recorded which). The chain links TRBV6-5 to TRBJ2-1; weak D call: TRBD2 (7 bases). DNA for the CDR3: TGTGCCAGCAGTTACGGGGGGGGCGACAATGAGCAGTTCTTC. Encoded protein: CASSYGGGDNEQFF.